The clone carrying this TCR beta chain appeared many times. During its preparation, the TCRbeta library received unique molecular identifiers. From the PCR reads, TCRdb called clonotypes with MiXCR, one entry per CDR3 protein. The table records 200,000 to 250,000 distinct CDR3 sequences, around 9.7% of them present only once. The record originates from a study of T-cell reconstitution after alpha-beta-depleted transplantation in children. This TCR came from a human donor who donated a stem cell graft to a child with SCID. Material: PBMCs from the stem cell graft donor, obtained from the stem cell graft.

The CDR3 nucleotides read TGTGCCAGCAGTGGCAACAGGAATGATAATTCACCCCTCCACTTT. Its translation: CASSGNRNDNSPLHF. The chain has TRBV6-1 and TRBJ1-6; the D gene is possibly TRBD1 (5 bases). This CDR3 region has 15 residues. Germline V lookup: CDR1 MNHNS, CDR2 SASEGT. Trimming took 4 bases from V and 5 from J, leaving 12 bases between them.